Below, 24 T cell receptor beta chains from the same sample are listed, as sequenced in a study of blood T cells in healthy people across ages. The authors ran a second PCR of roughly 7 to 11 cycles using a sample-barcoded 5' primer and a J-beta primer mix. Each CDR3 protein gets one entry after TCRdb re-called the 5' RACE reads with MiXCR. This sample has under 950,000 distinct CDR3 sequences, with about 20% found just once. Input material: blood. The receptor source for this set is a man between 65 and 80 years old in good health.

This chain uses TRBV20-1 with TRBJ1-4, with D perhaps matching TRBD1 (5 bases). V was shortened by 4 bases and J by 6 bases, with 15 bases between the two germline ends. Germline V gives CDR1 DFQATT, CDR2 SNEGSKA (reference sequence). The CDR3 covers 14 residues. CDR3 DNA: TGCAGTGCTACCCGACACGTGGGGGATGAAAAACTGTTTTTT. It yields the protein CSATRHVGDEKLFF.

A single count supports this clonotype. The J gene is TRBJ1-4, the V gene TRBV7-6, with unresolved D. V was trimmed by 6 bases and J by 8 bases, leaving 13 bases between them. The CDR3 runs to 13 residues. Germline CDR1 and CDR2: SGHVS and FNYEAQ. The CDR3 coding sequence is TGTGCCAGCAGTGACATGGCTAGGGAAAAACTGTTTTTT. It specifies CASSDMAREKLFF.

In this sample, this clonotype turned up a few times. CDR3 residues: CASSPWTGVYNEQFF. Here the CDR3 DNA reads TGTGCCAGCAGCCCCTGGACAGGTGTCTACAATGAGCAGTTCTTC. This rearrangement joins TRBV7-6 to TRBJ2-5, with 7 bases fitting TRBD1. The last part of the DNA fits TRBJ2-1 better; the J call may be wrong. This CDR3 comprises 15 residues. Germline CDR1 reads SGHVS; CDR2 reads FNYEAQ.

V gene TRBV20-1 combines with J gene TRBJ1-1; D not resolved. The germline gives CDR1 DFQATT, CDR2 SNEGSKA (reference sequence). This CDR3 has 13 amino acids. The V end was cut by 4 bases, the J end by 4 bases, with 13 bases between. CDR3 protein: CSAKSTASTEAFF. CDR3 sequence (DNA): TGCAGTGCTAAGAGTACAGCGAGCACTGAAGCTTTCTTT.

The chain joins TRBV10-2 to TRBJ1-4; TRBD1 might be the D (5 bases). The germline V gene encodes CDR1 WSHSY and CDR2 SAAADI. CDR3 size: 16 residues. Trimming cost V 2 bases and J 8 bases, with 18 bases left between them. CDR3: CASSEIPDRGGEKLFF. CDR3 nucleotide sequence: TGCGCCAGCAGTGAGATCCCCGACAGAGGCGGGGAAAAACTGTTTTTT.

This clonotype appeared many times. The J gene is TRBJ2-1, the V gene TRBV12-3 or TRBV12-4; 8 positions match TRBD2. The CDR3 covers 16 residues. After removal of 7 bases from V and 2 bases from J, the junction contained 10 bases not matched to a gene. CDR3 coding DNA: TGTGCCAGCACCTCCAGGACTAGCCTCCCCTACAATGAGCAGTTCTTC. Translation gives CASTSRTSLPYNEQFF.

The genes are TRBV29-1 and TRBJ2-1; 9 positions match TRBD2. The CDR3 extends over 13 amino acids. From germline, CDR1 is SQVTM and CDR2 ANQGSEA. In DNA, the CDR3 is TGCACCTGTGGCGGGAGGGCCAAGGATGAGCAGTTCTTC. Protein product: CTCGGRAKDEQFF.

This clonotype was detected only a few times. CDR3 region: CASSFLAGGFDEQFF. In nucleotides, the CDR3 is TGTGCCAGCAGTTTCCTAGCGGGAGGGTTCGATGAGCAGTTCTTC. V and J are TRBV12-3 or TRBV12-4 and TRBJ2-1; 12 bases are a match to TRBD2. The CDR3 spans 15 residues. V shed 3 bases, J shed 8 bases, and the junction held 5 bases outside the gene matches.

This rearrangement joins TRBV7-9 to TRBJ1-1; 9 nucleotides match TRBD1. The CDR3 is made up of 15 amino acids. CDR1 is SEHNR and CDR2 is FQNEAQ in the germline V gene (reference sequence). Unmatched junction bases numbered 7, after V lost 5 bases and J lost 3 bases. The CDR3 sequence: CASSGTGGADTEAFF. The CDR3 region has the DNA TGTGCCAGCAGCGGTACAGGGGGCGCTGACACTGAAGCTTTCTTT.

This clonotype turned up a few times. The V call is TRBV20-1, the J call TRBJ2-3; possibly TRBD1 for D (6 bases). The V gene's germline CDR1 is DFQATT and CDR2 SNEGSKA (reference sequence). Trimming took 0 bases from V and 3 from J, leaving 16 bases between them. This CDR3 spans 16 amino acids. This CDR3 is CSARDRSRGGTDTQYF. CDR3 DNA sequence: TGCAGTGCTAGAGATAGATCCAGGGGTGGTACAGATACGCAGTATTTT.

As for this clonotype: A read error may account for a junction end that differs from germline. This rearrangement joins TRBV6-5 to TRBJ2-5, with 12 bases matching TRBD2. Germline-derived CDR1 and CDR2 are MNHEY and SVGAGI. The CDR3 contains 15 residues. As DNA, the CDR3 is TGTGCCAGCAGATACTGGACTAGCGGGGAAGAGACCCAGTACTTC. Residues: CASRYWTSGEETQYF.

J is TRBJ2-1 and V is TRBV27; 9 bases fit TRBD1. This CDR3 comprises 15 residues. After removal of 4 bases from V and 7 bases from J, the junction contained 8 bases not matched to a gene. Per germline, CDR1 MNHEY and CDR2 SMNVEV (reference sequence). CDR3 loop: CASSSLGTGKNEQFF. CDR3 nucleotides: TGTGCCAGCAGTTCACTAGGGACAGGGAAAAATGAGCAGTTCTTC.

This clonotype has just a few counts. The rearrangement links TRBV4-3 to TRBJ1-1, with 7 nucleotides matching TRBD1. Trimming at V came to 4 bases and at J to 1 base, leaving 9 bases not matched to a gene. The germline gives CDR1 LGHNA, CDR2 YSLEER. This CDR3 spans 16 amino acids. CDR3: CASSPKHRGGNTEAFF. The CDR3 DNA sequence: TGCGCCAGCAGCCCCAAACACAGGGGCGGGAACACTGAAGCTTTCTTT.

This sequence joins TRBV20-1 and TRBJ1-2; D is unresolved. Germline CDR1 DFQATT, CDR2 SNEGSKA (reference sequence). Trimming took 0 bases from V and 4 from J, leaving 15 bases between them. CDR3 length equals 15 residues. CDR3 sequence reads: CSAREFGQLTYGYTF. CDR3 nucleotide sequence: TGCAGTGCTAGAGAGTTCGGGCAGCTTACCTATGGCTACACCTTC.

The J gene is TRBJ2-7, the V gene TRBV20-1; D perhaps matches TRBD2 (7 bases). The DNA matches TRBJ2-1 better at its end, which makes the J call doubtful. The CDR3 totals 15 residues. Germline V gives CDR1 DFQATT, CDR2 SNEGSKA (reference sequence). This CDR3 is CSARYSRRGRHEQFF. The CDR3 DNA follows: TGCAGTGCTCGTTACAGTAGGCGGGGGCGGCATGAGCAGTTCTTC.

Concerning this clonotype itself: This clone may be a read error of a much larger clone one base away. This sequence joins TRBV11-2 and TRBJ1-2; no definite D call. The CDR3 contains 14 residues. Germline CDR1 and CDR2: SGHAT and FQNNGV. The CDR3 sequence is CASSLEGGLYRYTF. The CDR3 nucleotides are TGTGCCAGCAGCTTAGAGGGCGGCCTCTATCGCTACACCTTC. Full variable domain (remainder filled in from reference TRBV11-2 and TRBJ1-2): EAGVAQSPRYKIIEKRQSVAFWCNPISGHATLYWYQQILGQGPKLLIQFQNNGVVDDSQLPKDRFSAERLKGVDSTLKIQPAKLEDSAVYLCASSLEGGLYRYTFGSGTRLTVV.

This sequence joins TRBV12-3 or TRBV12-4 and TRBJ1-1, with TRBD1 identical over 9 bases. The CDR3 contains 15 residues. V lost 6 bases to trimming and J lost 7 bases; unmatched junction nucleotides: 12. CDR3 region: CASSRTGESGGEAFF. The CDR3 DNA is TGTGCCAGCAGCCGGACAGGGGAATCCGGTGGTGAAGCTTTCTTT.

CDR3 residues: CASSLEVGGPDNEQFF. In DNA, the CDR3 is TGTGCCAGCAGCTTAGAGGTGGGGGGCCCTGACAATGAGCAGTTCTTC. The chain employs TRBV7-8 and TRBJ2-1, with D possibly being TRBD1 or TRBD2 (6 bases each). This CDR3 has 16 amino acids. V was clipped by 1 base and J by 5 bases, with 15 bases between them. Looked up from germline, CDR1 is SGHVS and CDR2 is FQNEAQ.

This clonotype was counted only a few times. This sequence joins TRBV7-9 and TRBJ1-4; D perhaps matches TRBD1 (5 bases). Per germline, CDR1 SEHNR and CDR2 FQNEAQ (reference sequence). V lost 3 bases and J lost 2, with 13 bases in between. The CDR3 is made up of 16 amino acids. CDR3 nucleotide sequence: TGTGCCAGCAGCTTGGAAAGGGGAATCACTAATGAAAAACTGTTTTTT. This translates into CASSLERGITNEKLFF.

In DNA form, the CDR3 reads TGTGCCAGCAGGCCAACAGGGACTTTCACAGATACGCAGTATTTT. Translating it yields CASRPTGTFTDTQYF. The genes are TRBV7-6 and TRBJ2-3, with D perhaps given as TRBD1 or TRBD2 (6 bases each). Germline V CDR1 and CDR2: SGHVS, FNYEAQ. This CDR3 has 15 amino acids. V dropped 6 bases and J dropped 2 bases, with 15 bases sitting between them.

In this sample, this clonotype turned up a few times. V is TRBV24-1 and J is TRBJ2-3; 11 positions match TRBD2. The CDR3 consists of 14 residues. Germline-derived CDR1 and CDR2 are KGHDR and SFDVKD. V lost 7 bases, J lost 6 bases, and 5 bases stayed unmatched. CDR3 in amino acids: CATRGLADTDTQYF. In DNA form, the CDR3 reads TGTGCCACCAGGGGACTAGCGGACACCGATACGCAGTATTTT.

The chain carries TRBV5-5 and TRBJ2-7; no reliable D call. CDR1 is SGHKS, CDR2 YYEKEE, per germline (reference sequence). Trimming took off 0 bases at V and 9 bases at J, with 16 bases between the two ends. CDR3 size: 14 residues. CDR3 DNA: TGTGCCAGCAGCTTGGGGTCCCTTGGGTCGGCGCAGTACTTC. Amino acids: CASSLGSLGSAQYF. Using reference TRBV5-5 and TRBJ2-7 for the parts outside the CDR3, the full variable domain is DAGVTQSPTHLIKTRGQQVTLRCSPISGHKSVSWYQQVLGQGPQFIFQYYEKEERGRGNFPDRFSARQFPNYSSELNVNALLLGDSALYLCASSLGSLGSAQYFGPGTRLTVT.

This clonotype was counted ten times or more. CDR3 in amino acids: CSATGTTNTGELFF. CDR3 in DNA: TGCAGTGCTACCGGGACTACGAACACCGGGGAGCTGTTTTTT. V usage is TRBV20-1 and J usage is TRBJ2-2; 7 bases fit TRBD2. CDR3 length: 14 residues. Germline-derived CDR1 and CDR2 are DFQATT and SNEGSKA (reference sequence). Losses at the gene ends were 4 bases for V and 0 bases for J; bases not matched to a gene: 2.

Regarding this clonotype: The junction departs from the called germline gene at one end, perhaps through a read error. The gene calls are TRBV12-3 or TRBV12-4 and TRBJ2-5; 7 nucleotides line up with TRBD2. This CDR3 contains 16 residues. As DNA, the CDR3 is TGTGCCAGCAGCTCCAGGTTGTGGGAGGGATCAGAGGCCCAGTACTTC. Translated: CASSSRLWEGSEAQYF.